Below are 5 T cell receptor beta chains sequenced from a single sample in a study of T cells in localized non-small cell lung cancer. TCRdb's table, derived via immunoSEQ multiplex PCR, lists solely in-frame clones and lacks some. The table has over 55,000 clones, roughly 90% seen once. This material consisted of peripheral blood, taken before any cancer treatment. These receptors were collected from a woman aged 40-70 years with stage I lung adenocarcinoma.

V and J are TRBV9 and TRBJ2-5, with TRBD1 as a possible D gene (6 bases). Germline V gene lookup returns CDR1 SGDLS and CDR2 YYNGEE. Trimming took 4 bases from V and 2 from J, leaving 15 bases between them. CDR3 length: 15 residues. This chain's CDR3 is CASSPRRDTQETQYF. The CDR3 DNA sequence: TGTGCCAGCAGCCCCCGCCGGGACACGCAAGAGACCCAGTACTTC.

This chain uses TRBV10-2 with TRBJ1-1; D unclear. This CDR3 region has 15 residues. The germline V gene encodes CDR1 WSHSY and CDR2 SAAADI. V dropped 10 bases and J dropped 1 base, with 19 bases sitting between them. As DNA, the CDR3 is TGCGCCACCCTCGGAGGGCACCCCGGGAACACTGAAGCTTTCTTT. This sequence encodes CATLGGHPGNTEAFF.

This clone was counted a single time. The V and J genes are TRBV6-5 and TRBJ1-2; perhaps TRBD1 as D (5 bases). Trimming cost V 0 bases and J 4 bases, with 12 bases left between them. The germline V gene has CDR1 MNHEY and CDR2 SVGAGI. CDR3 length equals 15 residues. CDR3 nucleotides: TGTGCCAGCAGTTACTCGCAGGGCCCGCCCTATGGCTACACCTTC. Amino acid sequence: CASSYSQGPPYGYTF.

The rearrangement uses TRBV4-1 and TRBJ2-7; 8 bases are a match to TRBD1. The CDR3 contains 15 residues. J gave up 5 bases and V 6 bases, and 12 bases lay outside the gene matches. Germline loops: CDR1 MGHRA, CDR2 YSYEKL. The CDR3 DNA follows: TGCGCCAGCAGTGGGACCGGGACAGGTTGGGACGAGCAGTACTTC. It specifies CASSGTGTGWDEQYF.

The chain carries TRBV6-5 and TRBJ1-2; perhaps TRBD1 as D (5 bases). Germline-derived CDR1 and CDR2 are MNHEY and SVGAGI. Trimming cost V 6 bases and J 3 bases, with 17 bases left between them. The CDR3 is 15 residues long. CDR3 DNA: TGTGCCAGCAGAACGGGTCAGAGGGACTACTATGGCTACACCTTC. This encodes CASRTGQRDYYGYTF.